Listed here is a single T cell receptor beta chain. The data belong to a study of long-term antiretroviral therapy in people with HIV. There was at least one pre-ART PBMC sample for each donor, plus at least two post-ART PBMC samples. Researchers ran immunoSEQ v3.0 at survey level. The sequencing target was about 35,000-55,000 T-cell genomes per sample. Clones were read by immunoSEQ multiplex PCR, and TCRdb kept only the in-frame ones, dropping some. The sample consists of around 19,000 clones, 80% to 95% of them appearing once. The TCR comes from a woman in her forties or fifties with HIV. The specimen was unsorted PBMCs, collected 4.4 years after starting antiretroviral therapy.

CDR3 sequence: CASSIGQGVEAFF. As DNA, the CDR3 is TGCGCCAGCAGCATAGGACAGGGGGTTGAAGCTTTCTTT. The rearrangement uses TRBV5-1 and TRBJ1-1; 10 nucleotides align to TRBD1. V trimming: 4 bases; J trimming: 7 bases; junction bases outside the gene matches: 4. CDR1 is SGHRS and CDR2 is YFSETQ in the germline V gene. This CDR3 is 13 amino acids long.